Following are 21 T cell receptor beta chains from one sample sequenced in a study of vaccination and CD4 T cells after COVID-19. The antigens for these receptors are not known. The Oncomine TCR Beta short-read assay sequenced DNA from cultured CD4+ T cells. A single record per CDR3 protein comes from TCRdb applying MiXCR to the PCR reads. The sample holds 3,500 to 4,500 distinct CDR3 sequences, about 38% seen once. Treatment given: roughly 11-day PBMC culture with coronavirus spike peptide pools or control peptides (ViraFEST assay). During the years 2011-2018, before the COVID-19 pandemic, the unexposed donor's CD4+ T cells were collected. The sample consisted of CD4+ T cells from blood, cultured in vitro. The receptors originated from a human donor in good health.

The chain is built from TRBV2 and TRBJ1-3; 9 bases map to TRBD1. CDR1 SNHLY and CDR2 FYNNEI come from the germline V gene. V shed 6 bases and J 6 bases; nucleotides not matched to a gene: 6. The CDR3 is made up of 14 amino acids. The CDR3 DNA reads as TGTGCCAGCAGACTGGGACAGGGTGTAAACACCATATATTTT. The encoded protein is CASRLGQGVNTIYF. The whole variable domain, remainder taken from reference TRBV2 and TRBJ1-3, is EPEVTQTPSHQVTQMGQEVILRCVPISNHLYFYWYRQILGQKVEFLVSFYNNEISEKSEIFDDQFSVERPDGSNFTLKIRSTKLEDSAMYFCASRLGQGVNTIYFGEGSWLTVV.

The rearrangement links TRBV7-2 to TRBJ2-1; 9 positions agree with TRBD2. CDR1 is SGHTA and CDR2 is FQGNSA in the germline V gene. V gave up 4 bases and J gave up 2 bases; unmatched junction bases: 3. This CDR3 has 15 amino acids. The CDR3: CASSSSGEAYNEQFF. DNA for the CDR3: TGTGCCAGCAGCTCTAGCGGGGAGGCCTACAATGAGCAGTTCTTC.

This chain connects TRBV6-1 to TRBJ2-1; TRBD2 might be the D (6 bases). The CDR3 consists of 13 residues. Germline CDR1 reads MNHNS; CDR2 reads SASEGT. The V end was cut by 4 bases, the J end by 3 bases, with 7 bases between. CDR3 in amino acids: CASSGTNYNEQFF. DNA for the CDR3: TGTGCCAGCAGTGGGACTAACTACAATGAGCAGTTCTTC.

This clonotype showed up just a few times. The gene calls are TRBV7-6 and TRBJ1-1; possibly TRBD1 for D (5 bases). The germline V gene has CDR1 SGHVS and CDR2 FNYEAQ. The CDR3 totals 14 residues. Trimming removed 5 bases at V and 2 bases at J, with 12 bases between. The CDR3 here is CASSGDGGNTEAFF. CDR3 in DNA: TGTGCCAGCAGCGGAGACGGGGGAAACACTGAAGCTTTCTTT.

There are a few counts of this clonotype. V and J are TRBV6-5 and TRBJ2-7; D might be TRBD2 (7 bases). V was trimmed by 0 bases and J by 9 bases, leaving 12 bases between them. Germline V gene lookup returns CDR1 MNHEY and CDR2 SVGAGI. The CDR3 totals 13 residues. CDR3 sequence (DNA): TGTGCCAGCAGTTACTCATCAGGGGAGGGGCAGTACTTC. Translating it yields CASSYSSGEGQYF.

A word on this clonotype: A read error may explain this, as a much larger clone is one base away. The rearrangement links TRBV9 to TRBJ1-1; the D is unclear. This CDR3 comprises 15 residues. Germline V CDR1 and CDR2: SGDLS, YYNGEE. The DNA of the CDR3 is TGTGCCAGCGGCGTAGTTTCAGATATGAACACTGAAGCTTTCTTT. Protein sequence: CASGVVSDMNTEAFF.

This CDR3 reads CASSLNRGLNTEAFF. The CDR3 DNA follows: TGTGCCAGCAGCTTGAACAGGGGATTGAACACTGAAGCTTTCTTT. The gene calls are TRBV5-8 and TRBJ1-1, with 7 positions matching TRBD1. The CDR3 runs to 15 residues. V shed 1 base and J 0 bases; nucleotides not matched to a gene: 3. Germline V CDR1 and CDR2: SGHTS, YDEGEE.

The genes are TRBV11-2 and TRBJ2-5; possible D gene TRBD2, 6 bases. This CDR3 is 14 amino acids long. V lost 3 bases and J 1 base, leaving 9 bases between the germline ends. From germline, CDR1 is SGHAT and CDR2 FQNNGV. CDR3 amino acids: CASSFPGLQETQYF. In DNA form, the CDR3 reads TGTGCCAGCAGCTTTCCGGGACTCCAAGAGACCCAGTACTTC.

The chain is built from TRBV24-1 and TRBJ1-1; possible D gene TRBD1, 6 bases. The germline V gene has CDR1 KGHDR and CDR2 SFDVKD. The CDR3 consists of 15 residues. Between the trimmed V and J ends, which lost 8 bases and 1 base, there was a span of 16 bases. Here the CDR3 reads CATMVFRGENTEAFF. Written as DNA, the CDR3 is TGTGCCACCATGGTCTTCAGGGGAGAGAACACTGAAGCTTTCTTT.

V is TRBV5-8 and J is TRBJ2-2, with D perhaps matching TRBD1 (5 bases). Germline-derived CDR1 and CDR2 are SGHTS and YDEGEE. V was pared by 5 bases and J by 7 bases, with 12 bases between. CDR3 length: 13 residues. The CDR3 spells CASRLTGYGELFF. CDR3 bases: TGTGCCAGCAGATTAACAGGTTACGGGGAGCTGTTTTTT.

This chain connects TRBV10-3 to TRBJ2-3; the D gene could be TRBD1 or TRBD2 (5 bases each). The CDR3 spans 13 residues. Germline CDR1 reads ENHRY; CDR2 reads SYGVKD. Trimming shortened V by 7 bases and J by 1 base, and 9 bases separated the two germline ends. Here the CDR3 reads CAITGPGTDTQYF. CDR3 in DNA: TGTGCCATCACGGGGCCCGGCACAGATACGCAGTATTTT.

This clonotype turned up a few times. V is TRBV19 and J is TRBJ2-5, with 12 bases identical to TRBD2. V shed 4 bases and J 2 bases; nucleotides not matched to a gene: 2. This CDR3 region has 15 residues. Germline assignment: CDR1 LNHDA and CDR2 SQIVND (reference sequence). The CDR3 loop is CASSTGLAGQETQYF. The DNA for the CDR3 is TGTGCCAGTAGTACCGGACTAGCGGGACAAGAGACCCAGTACTTC.

The chain links TRBV5-1 to TRBJ1-1; no firm D call. The CDR3 has 15 amino acids. V gave up 4 bases and J gave up 4 bases, with 17 bases separating them. Germline V gene data show CDR1 as SGHRS and CDR2 as YFSETQ. In DNA form, the CDR3 reads TGCGCCAGCAGCGAACAAACACGGAGCGGCACTGAAGCTTTCTTT. Translating it yields CASSEQTRSGTEAFF. The full variable domain, its missing parts supplied by reference TRBV5-1 and TRBJ1-1, is KAGVTQTPRYLIKTRGQQVTLSCSPISGHRSVSWYQQTPGQGLQFLFEYFSETQRNKGNFPGRFSGRQFSNSRSEMNVSTLELGDSALYLCASSEQTRSGTEAFFGQGTRLTVV.

The chain recombines TRBV6-5 with TRBJ1-2; 7 bases map to TRBD1. The CDR3 length is 13 residues. Trimming removed 2 bases from V and 7 bases from J; junction bases left unmatched: 4. Germline V lookup: CDR1 MNHEY, CDR2 SVGAGI. DNA for the CDR3: TGTGCCAGCAGTTACCGAGGGGGCTCTGGCTACACCTTC. It codes for CASSYRGGSGYTF.

This clonotype was seen only a few times. The chain combines TRBV27 with TRBJ2-1; 12 bases are shared with TRBD2. This CDR3 has 18 residues. J gave up 7 bases and V 4 bases, and 14 bases lay outside the gene matches. Germline V gene data show CDR1 as MNHEY and CDR2 as SMNVEV (reference sequence). The CDR3 sequence: CASSSPYTSGGPSNEQFF. The DNA of the CDR3 is TGTGCCAGCAGTTCTCCCTATACTAGCGGGGGGCCAAGTAATGAGCAGTTCTTC.

The rearrangement links TRBV20-1 to TRBJ2-5; D remains unclear. Trimming cost V 0 bases and J 3 bases, with 14 bases left between them. The CDR3 covers 15 residues. Germline values: CDR1 DFQATT, CDR2 SNEGSKA (reference sequence). The CDR3 protein is CSARDFYSEEETQYF. The CDR3 DNA sequence: TGCAGTGCTAGAGATTTTTACTCTGAGGAAGAGACCCAGTACTTC.

This chain uses TRBV5-1 with TRBJ1-6, with 7 bases lining up with TRBD1. Per the germline V gene, CDR1 is SGHRS and CDR2 is YFSETQ. This CDR3 spans 15 amino acids. The V gene end was trimmed by 4 bases and the J gene end by 6 bases; junction bases not matched to a gene: 7. CDR3 sequence reads: CASSQGDSSNSPLHF. CDR3 sequence (DNA): TGCGCCAGCAGCCAGGGGGACAGCAGTAATTCACCCCTCCACTTT.

The table lists this clonotype with a few counts. The chain recombines TRBV27 with TRBJ1-3; 7 positions agree with TRBD1. The CDR3 loop spans 14 amino acids. The junction had 5 bases not matched to a gene; V was cut back by 6 bases and J by 3 bases. Germline V gene sequence: CDR1 MNHEY, CDR2 SMNVEV (reference sequence). The CDR3 here is CASSKTGSGNTIYF. CDR3 nucleotides: TGTGCCAGCAGCAAGACAGGGAGTGGAAACACCATATATTTT.

There are a few counts of this clonotype. V usage is TRBV15 and J usage is TRBJ2-7; D ambiguous. CDR1 is LNHNV and CDR2 is YYDKDF in the germline V gene (reference sequence). The CDR3 consists of 13 residues. Between the trimmed V and J ends, which lost 0 bases and 5 bases, there was a span of 8 bases. CDR3 residues: CATSRDLGDEQYF. For the CDR3, the DNA is TGTGCCACCAGCAGAGATCTTGGAGACGAGCAGTACTTC.

V gene TRBV30 combines with J gene TRBJ1-6; D is unclear. The CDR3 sequence is 11 residues long. V shed 4 bases and J shed 12 bases, with 10 bases lying between them. In germline, CDR1 is GTSNPN, CDR2 SVGIG (reference sequence). CDR3: CAWIRGGPLHF. The CDR3 DNA is TGTGCCTGGATCCGAGGTGGACCCCTCCACTTT.

The chain uses TRBV6-5 and TRBJ1-3; D possibly corresponds to TRBD1 (6 bases). This CDR3 is 16 amino acids long. CDR1 is MNHEY, CDR2 SVGAGI, per germline. V was shortened by 4 bases and J by 3 bases, with 16 bases between the two germline ends. The CDR3: CASSLRGEGGGNTIYF. CDR3 nucleotide sequence: TGTGCCAGCAGTTTACGCGGCGAGGGGGGTGGAAACACCATATATTTT.